The clone carrying this T cell receptor (beta chain) was counted between two and nine times. Its antigen is unknown. Notes on the study in general: The larger cohort examined one V-J beta rearrangement, not whole repertoires.

MiXCR was run by TCRdb on the 5' RACE reads, yielding one entry per CDR3 protein. The table has about 32,000 distinct CDR3 sequences, roughly a quarter seen once. The germline CDR1 and CDR2 sequences are SGHDT and YYEEEE. The CDR3 runs 15 residues. Germline trimming cut 4 bases from V and 1 base from J; bases unmatched to any gene: 3. The chain couples TRBV5-6 to TRBJ2-2; 8 bases are shared with TRBD1. The origin of this receptor is a female donor with breast cancer. Sequencing was carried out using memory CD4+ T cells sorted from blood. The subset: memory CD4+ T cells, CD4+CD45RO+CD25-. This CDR3 is CASSNRGKNTGELFF. The CDR3 nucleotides are TGTGCCAGCAGCAACAGGGGGAAGAACACCGGGGAGCTGTTTTTT.